These 29 T cell receptor beta chains came from one sample sequenced in a study of T cells in tuberculosis (dated by TCRdb to 2016 to 2019). Preparation of the library involved the immunoSEQ multiplex PCR assay. This immuneACCESS table, as held by TCRdb, lists in-frame sequences with V and J called but not all clones. Of the missing ones, under half trace to an unresolved V gene in checked studies; the others have no known cause. Across this sample there are some 25,000 clones, with nearly 97% seen only once. Less than 10% of the sample is held by the ten biggest clonotypes. The sample was PBMCs. The source is a donor aged 5-35 years with latent tuberculosis or without tuberculosis infection.

This chain links TRBV29-1 with TRBJ2-3; the match to TRBD2 covers 13 bases. CDR1 and CDR2 (germline): SQVTM, ANQGSEA. The CDR3 totals 14 residues. The junction had 6 bases not matched to a gene; V was cut back by 7 bases and J by 5 bases. The CDR3 loop is CSASGLAGQDTQYF. The CDR3 DNA reads as TGCAGCGCCTCGGGACTAGCGGGGCAAGATACGCAGTATTTT.

The rearrangement joins TRBV5-8 to TRBJ1-5, with D possibly matching TRBD1 (5 bases). Germline V gene lookup returns CDR1 SGHTS and CDR2 YDEGEE. The V gene lost 4 bases and the J gene lost 2 bases, with 7 bases spanning the gap. The CDR3 totals 13 residues. In DNA, the CDR3 is TGTGCCAGCAGCGTGACAGGCAATCAGCCCCAGCATTTT. This translates into CASSVTGNQPQHF.

The genes are TRBV11-2 and TRBJ1-2; D is perhaps TRBD1 (6 bases). Germline V lookup: CDR1 SGHAT, CDR2 FQNNGV. This CDR3 region has 19 residues. V was trimmed by 1 base and J by 0 bases, leaving 21 bases between them. The CDR3 spells CASSLALRGAATTNYGYTF. The CDR3 DNA follows: TGTGCCAGCAGCTTAGCCCTTCGGGGGGCCGCGACGACTAACTATGGCTACACCTTC.

DNA for the CDR3: TGTGCCAGCAGCTTAGCGGGGGCAGGGGGCGTTGCCGGGGAGCTGTTTTTT. Amino acid sequence: CASSLAGAGGVAGELFF. The rearrangement joins TRBV7-2 to TRBJ2-2, with TRBD1 identical over 8 bases. The CDR3 sequence is 17 residues long. Unmatched junction bases numbered 9, after V lost 0 bases and J lost 6 bases. CDR1 and CDR2 (germline): SGHTA, FQGNSA.

The chain has TRBV7-8 and TRBJ2-1; weak D call: TRBD2 (6 bases). The CDR3 extends over 16 amino acids. The germline gives CDR1 SGHVS, CDR2 FQNEAQ. V lost 4 bases and J lost 7, with 20 bases in between. In nucleotides, the CDR3 is TGTGCCAGCAGCTCCCTGGTGCGGGGCCCGGGGAATGAGCAGTTCTTC. Protein: CASSSLVRGPGNEQFF. Complete variable domain (other parts from reference TRBV7-8 and TRBJ2-1): GAGVSQSPRYKVAKRGQDVALRCDPISGHVSLFWYQQALGQGPEFLTYFQNEAQLDKSGLPSDRFFAERPEGSVSTLKIQRTQQEDSAVYLCASSSLVRGPGNEQFFGPGTRLTVL.

The V and J genes are TRBV9 and TRBJ1-2; TRBD1 aligns across 7 bases. V trimming: 0 bases; J trimming: 5 bases; junction bases outside the gene matches: 4. Germline V gene lookup returns CDR1 SGDLS and CDR2 YYNGEE. This CDR3 spans 14 amino acids. The CDR3: CASSVVGTEYGYTF. The DNA of the CDR3 is TGTGCCAGCAGCGTAGTAGGGACAGAGTATGGCTACACCTTC.

The CDR3 DNA follows: TGCAGCGTTGAGGGCCTAGCGGGGGGCATCGATACGCAGTATTTT. Translation gives CSVEGLAGGIDTQYF. This chain connects TRBV29-1 to TRBJ2-3, with 11 positions matching TRBD2. The CDR3 consists of 15 residues. After removal of 3 bases from V and 6 bases from J, the junction contained 8 bases not matched to a gene. Germline CDR1 reads SQVTM; CDR2 reads ANQGSEA.

V gene TRBV6-1 combines with J gene TRBJ1-1; TRBD1 matches 8 bases. After removal of 2 bases from V and 5 bases from J, the junction contained 4 bases not matched to a gene. The CDR3 is 14 residues long. In germline, CDR1 is MNHNS, CDR2 SASEGT. The CDR3: CASSEQGARTEAFF. The CDR3 nucleotides read TGTGCCAGCAGTGAACAGGGGGCGAGGACTGAAGCTTTCTTT.

This clone was recorded once. CDR3 region: CASSTRLAGHGELFF. The CDR3 nucleotides are TGTGCCAGCAGTACACGACTAGCGGGGCACGGGGAGCTGTTTTTT. The chain recombines TRBV6-8 with TRBJ2-2, with 11 bases fitting TRBD2. The germline gives CDR1 MNHGY, CDR2 SAAAGT. CDR3 length: 15 residues. Trimming cost V 5 bases and J 7 bases; bases outside gene matches: 6.

V and J are TRBV10-3 and TRBJ1-1; D not certain. V was shortened by 4 bases and J by 3 bases, with 6 bases between the two germline ends. The CDR3 consists of 12 residues. In germline, CDR1 is ENHRY, CDR2 SYGVKD. CDR3 residues: CAISAIDTEAFF. For the CDR3, the DNA is TGTGCCATCAGTGCAATTGACACTGAAGCTTTCTTT.

Only one count was recorded for this clone. The chain is built from TRBV5-1 and TRBJ1-2; the match to TRBD1 covers 7 bases. J lost 6 bases, V lost 3 bases, and 8 bases had no gene match. This CDR3 is 14 amino acids long. Per the germline V gene, CDR1 is SGHRS and CDR2 is YFSETQ. The CDR3 bases are TGCGCCAGCAGCTCCGGACAGGAGGTAGATGGCTACACCTTC. Residues: CASSSGQEVDGYTF.

This clone was recorded only once. The V gene is TRBV14, the J gene TRBJ2-7; TRBD1 agrees at 7 bases. The CDR3 has 15 residues. The V and J ends lost 4 bases and 1 base, in that order; junction bases with no gene match: 7. The germline V gene encodes CDR1 SGHDN and CDR2 FVKESK. The CDR3 bases are TGTGCCAGCAGCCTACTACCACAGGGGTCCTACGAGCAGTACGTC. This sequence encodes CASSLLPQGSYEQYV.

The rearrangement joins TRBV2 to TRBJ2-3, with 7 bases lining up with TRBD2. CDR1 and CDR2 from the germline V gene are SNHLY and FYNNEI. The junction had 7 bases not matched to a gene; V was cut back by 4 bases and J by 0 bases. The CDR3 is 16 amino acids. In DNA, the CDR3 is TGTGCCAGCAGTGCGAGGGCTAGCGGTAGCACAGATACGCAGTATTTT. Encoded protein: CASSARASGSTDTQYF.

The chain has TRBV5-6 and TRBJ1-2, with 9 bases identical to TRBD1. Germline lookup yields CDR1 SGHDT and CDR2 YYEEEE. The V segment lost 4 bases and the J segment 5 bases; nucleotides outside the gene matches: 15. This CDR3 region has 17 residues. The CDR3 DNA reads as TGTGCCAGCAGCGCACCGGGACAGGGTTTCTCCCTTTATGGCTACACCTTC. Translating gives CASSAPGQGFSLYGYTF.

The rearrangement uses TRBV6-5 and TRBJ2-3, with D possibly matching TRBD2 (5 bases). The CDR3 is 15 amino acids. Germline V gene lookup returns CDR1 MNHEY and CDR2 SVGAGI. Trimming shortened V by 4 bases and J by 0 bases, and 11 bases separated the two germline ends. CDR3 DNA: TGTGCCAGCAGTTTGACGACGGGGAGCACAGATACGCAGTATTTT. As protein: CASSLTTGSTDTQYF.

The chain links TRBV25-1 to TRBJ2-1; 8 bases align to TRBD1. The CDR3 extends over 15 amino acids. Germline trimming cut 4 bases from V and 1 base from J; bases unmatched to any gene: 3. Germline CDR1 reads MGHDK; CDR2 reads SYGVNS. CDR3 in DNA: TGTGCCAGCAGTGGACAGGGGTTGTCCTACAATGAGCAGTTCTTC. Amino acid sequence: CASSGQGLSYNEQFF.

V usage is TRBV30 and J usage is TRBJ1-4; 7 bases align to TRBD1. Germline CDR1 reads GTSNPN; CDR2 reads SVGIG (reference sequence). Unmatched junction bases numbered 5, after V lost 1 base and J lost 3 bases. This CDR3 region has 15 residues. As DNA, the CDR3 is TGTGCCTGGAGTGGACAGGGACTCTCTAATGAAAAACTGTTTTTT. It specifies CAWSGQGLSNEKLFF.

J is TRBJ2-3 and V is TRBV12-5, with 10 positions matching TRBD1. The J segment lost 1 base and the V segment lost 5 bases, leaving 3 bases of the junction unmatched. There are 15 residues in the CDR3. Germline CDR1 LGHNT, CDR2 FRNRAP. CDR3 in amino acids: CASGPGTGGTDTQYF. In DNA form, the CDR3 reads TGTGCTAGTGGTCCGGGGACAGGGGGCACAGATACGCAGTATTTT.

This clone was counted once. This sequence joins TRBV5-1 and TRBJ1-4; TRBD1 might be the D (6 bases). V was shortened by 1 base and J by 8 bases, with 12 bases between the two germline ends. From germline, CDR1 is SGHRS and CDR2 YFSETQ. The CDR3 extends over 14 amino acids. CDR3 protein: CASSLTGQGEKLFF. The CDR3 DNA follows: TGCGCCAGCAGCTTGACGGGACAAGGGGAAAAACTGTTTTTT.

The V and J genes are TRBV7-2 and TRBJ2-7, with a weak D call TRBD2 (6 bases). The CDR3 has 17 amino acids. From germline, CDR1 is SGHTA and CDR2 FQGNSA. Trimming took off 3 bases at V and 0 bases at J, with 18 bases between the two ends. CDR3 in DNA: TGTGCCAGCAGCTTCCATTCGGGGCCCGGGAGCTCCTACGAGCAGTACGTC. Protein sequence: CASSFHSGPGSSYEQYV.

CDR3 in DNA: TGTGCCAGTAGTCAGGGTCAGCCCGGAGGGGGCTACACCTTC. Amino acids: CASSQGQPGGGYTF. This chain connects TRBV19 to TRBJ1-2; tentatively, D is TRBD1 (5 bases). Between the trimmed V and J ends, which lost 5 bases and 8 bases, there was a span of 18 bases. The CDR3 is 14 residues long. Germline lookup yields CDR1 LNHDA and CDR2 SQIVND (reference sequence).

The chain uses TRBV7-6 and TRBJ2-2; D may be TRBD2 (6 bases). The CDR3 runs 12 residues. V lost 4 bases and J lost 10, with 10 bases in between. Germline loops: CDR1 SGHVS, CDR2 FNYEAQ. CDR3 nucleotide sequence: TGTGCCAGCAGCTCGACTAGTTTGGAGCTGTTTTTT. This sequence encodes CASSSTSLELFF.

This chain links TRBV5-1 with TRBJ2-3; 9 positions agree with TRBD2. The CDR3 is 18 amino acids. Looked up from germline, CDR1 is SGHRS and CDR2 is YFSETQ. V was clipped by 0 bases and J by 5 bases; unmatched bases: 13. CDR3 region: CASSLEGTAGGLQDTQYF. Written as DNA, the CDR3 is TGCGCCAGCAGCTTGGAAGGTACCGCGGGGGGGCTTCAAGATACGCAGTATTTT.

There are a few counts of this clone. V usage is TRBV28 and J usage is TRBJ1-4; TRBD1 aligns across 7 bases. CDR1 is MDHEN, CDR2 SYDVKM, per germline. V lost 6 bases and J lost 7; bases outside the gene matches: 8. This CDR3 region has 14 residues. The CDR3 DNA sequence: TGTGCCAGCAGGCCCGGGACAGTTGGTGAAAAACTGTTTTTT. Its protein is CASRPGTVGEKLFF.

This chain joins TRBV19 and TRBJ1-2; the match to TRBD1 covers 9 bases. The CDR3 has 15 residues. Per the germline V gene, CDR1 is LNHDA and CDR2 is SQIVND (reference sequence). The trim removed 0 bases at V and 6 bases at J, leaving 5 bases unmatched. The CDR3 loop reads CASSIDGGQGNGYTF. CDR3 sequence (DNA): TGTGCCAGTAGTATAGATGGGGGACAGGGAAATGGCTACACCTTC.

This chain joins TRBV7-6 and TRBJ2-2; D remains ambiguous. Germline V CDR1 and CDR2: SGHVS, FNYEAQ. The CDR3 runs 14 residues. Trimming took 5 bases from V and 6 from J, leaving 13 bases between them. The DNA for the CDR3 is TGTGCCAGCAGCAGCCCTTTTGGTTCCGGGGAGCTGTTTTTT. This gives the protein CASSSPFGSGELFF.

The chain couples TRBV12-5 to TRBJ1-4, with 7 positions matching TRBD1. The junction had 4 bases not matched to a gene; V was cut back by 9 bases and J by 3 bases. Germline CDR1 is LGHNT and CDR2 is FRNRAP. This CDR3 is 13 amino acids long. The CDR3 coding sequence is TGTGCTAGCTACAGGGGCCCTAATGAAAAACTGTTTTTT. Translated: CASYRGPNEKLFF.

The chain combines TRBV4-1 with TRBJ1-5, with D possibly being TRBD1 (5 bases). The CDR3 runs 16 residues. The V gene's germline CDR1 is MGHRA and CDR2 YSYEKL. Trimming stripped 0 bases from V and 7 bases from J, with 16 bases between. For the CDR3, the DNA is TGCGCCAGCAGCCAAGATCTGAGGACGGGGGGGCAGCCCCAGCATTTT. Its protein is CASSQDLRTGGQPQHF.

This chain links TRBV7-3 with TRBJ2-1; 10 nucleotides align to TRBD2. The germline V gene encodes CDR1 SGHTA and CDR2 FQGTGA. The junction had 1 base not matched to a gene; V was cut back by 6 bases and J by 2 bases. This CDR3 is built from 14 residues. The CDR3 DNA reads as TGTGCCAGCAGTACTAGCGGGGCCTACAATGAGCAGTTCTTC. Amino acids: CASSTSGAYNEQFF.